This TCR beta chain appears in the sequencing data of a study of early stage breast cancer tumors. The assay was immunoSEQ multiplex PCR, and TCRdb's table has in-frame clones only and misses some. Of roughly 30,000 clones listed, about three fifths are singletons. The CDR3 runs to 15 residues. The germline V gene has CDR1 MNHNS and CDR2 SASEGT. Trimming pared 6 bases from V and 4 bases from J, leaving 16 bases between. This clone came up many times. This receptor was identified in a person between 50 and 60 years old with breast cancer. This chain connects TRBV6-1 to TRBJ2-4; possible D gene TRBD1, 6 bases. The sequenced sample consisted of breast tumor tissue. The CDR3 reads CASRGAGQIKNIQYF. The DNA of the CDR3 is TGTGCCAGCAGGGGGGCCGGGCAAATTAAAAACATTCAGTACTTC.